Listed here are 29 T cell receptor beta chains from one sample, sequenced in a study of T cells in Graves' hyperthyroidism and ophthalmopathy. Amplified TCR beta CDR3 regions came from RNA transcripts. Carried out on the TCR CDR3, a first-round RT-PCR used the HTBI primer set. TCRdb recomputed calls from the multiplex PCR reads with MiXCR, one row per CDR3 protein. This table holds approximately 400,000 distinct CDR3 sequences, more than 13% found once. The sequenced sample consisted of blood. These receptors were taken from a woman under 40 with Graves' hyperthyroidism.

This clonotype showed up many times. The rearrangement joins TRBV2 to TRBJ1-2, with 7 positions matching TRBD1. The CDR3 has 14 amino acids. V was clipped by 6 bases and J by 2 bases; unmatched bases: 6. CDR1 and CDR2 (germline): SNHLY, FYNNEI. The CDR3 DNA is TGTGCCAGCAGACTCGAGACAGGGAACTATGGCTACACCTTC. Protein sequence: CASRLETGNYGYTF.

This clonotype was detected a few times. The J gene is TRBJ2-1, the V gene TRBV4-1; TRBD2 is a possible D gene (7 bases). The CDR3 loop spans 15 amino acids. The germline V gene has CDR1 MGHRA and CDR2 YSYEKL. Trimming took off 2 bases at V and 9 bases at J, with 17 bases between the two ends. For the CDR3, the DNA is TGCGCCAGCAGCCAAAAGGGGGGGAGCCAACCTGAGCAGTTCTTC. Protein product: CASSQKGGSQPEQFF.

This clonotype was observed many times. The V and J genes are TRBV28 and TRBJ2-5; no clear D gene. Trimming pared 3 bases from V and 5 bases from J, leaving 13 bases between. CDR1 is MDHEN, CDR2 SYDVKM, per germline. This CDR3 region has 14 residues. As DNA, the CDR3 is TGTGCCAGCAGTTTCAGGAGCCCCCGGGAGACCCAGTACTTC. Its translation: CASSFRSPRETQYF.

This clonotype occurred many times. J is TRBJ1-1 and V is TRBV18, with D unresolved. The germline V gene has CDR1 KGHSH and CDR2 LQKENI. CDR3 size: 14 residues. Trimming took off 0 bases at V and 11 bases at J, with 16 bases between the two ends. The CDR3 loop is CASSPPARGAGAFF. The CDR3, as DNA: TGTGCCAGCTCACCACCGGCGCGGGGAGCGGGGGCTTTCTTT.

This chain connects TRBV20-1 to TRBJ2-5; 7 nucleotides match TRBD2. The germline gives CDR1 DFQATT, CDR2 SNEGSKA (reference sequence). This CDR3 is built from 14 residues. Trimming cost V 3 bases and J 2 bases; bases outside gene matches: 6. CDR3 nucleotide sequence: TGCAGTGCTAGGGACCAAGCGGGGCAAGAGACCCAGTACTTC. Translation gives CSARDQAGQETQYF.

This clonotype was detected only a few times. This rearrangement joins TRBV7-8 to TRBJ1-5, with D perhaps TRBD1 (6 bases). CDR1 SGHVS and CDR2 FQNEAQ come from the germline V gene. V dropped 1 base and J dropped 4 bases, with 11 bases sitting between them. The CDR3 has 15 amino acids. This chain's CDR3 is CASSLGGTPNQPQHF. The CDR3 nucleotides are TGTGCCAGCAGCTTAGGAGGGACACCAAATCAGCCCCAGCATTTT.

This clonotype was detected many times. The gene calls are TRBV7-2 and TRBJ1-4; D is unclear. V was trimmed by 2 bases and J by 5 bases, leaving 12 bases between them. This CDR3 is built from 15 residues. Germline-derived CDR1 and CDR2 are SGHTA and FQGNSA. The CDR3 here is CASSLNLRYNEKLFF. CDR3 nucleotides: TGTGCCAGCAGCTTAAATTTACGGTACAATGAAAAACTGTTTTTT.

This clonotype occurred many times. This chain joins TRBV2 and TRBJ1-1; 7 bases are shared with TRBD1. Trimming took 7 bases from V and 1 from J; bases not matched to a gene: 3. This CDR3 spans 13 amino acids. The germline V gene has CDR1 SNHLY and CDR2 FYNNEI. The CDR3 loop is CASTQGENTEAFF. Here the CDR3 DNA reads TGTGCCAGCACGCAGGGGGAGAACACTGAAGCTTTCTTT.

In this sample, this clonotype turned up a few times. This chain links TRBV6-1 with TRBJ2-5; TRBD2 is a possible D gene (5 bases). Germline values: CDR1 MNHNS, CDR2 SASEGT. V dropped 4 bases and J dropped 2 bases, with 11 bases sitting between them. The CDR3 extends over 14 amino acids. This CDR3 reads CASSGGFAQETQYF. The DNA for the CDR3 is TGTGCCAGCAGTGGCGGGTTCGCACAAGAGACCCAGTACTTC.

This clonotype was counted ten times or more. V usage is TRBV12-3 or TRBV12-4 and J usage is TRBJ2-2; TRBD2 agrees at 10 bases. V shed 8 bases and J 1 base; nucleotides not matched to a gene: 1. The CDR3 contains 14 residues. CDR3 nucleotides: TGTGCCAGCCGACTAGCGGGGAACACCGGGGAGCTGTTTTTT. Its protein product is CASRLAGNTGELFF.

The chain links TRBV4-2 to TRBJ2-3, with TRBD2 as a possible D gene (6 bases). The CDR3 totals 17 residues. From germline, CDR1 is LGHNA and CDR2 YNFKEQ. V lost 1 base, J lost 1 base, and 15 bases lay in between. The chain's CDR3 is CASSQARDSSGTDTQYF. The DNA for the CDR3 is TGTGCCAGCAGCCAAGCTCGGGACTCGAGCGGCACAGATACGCAGTATTTT.

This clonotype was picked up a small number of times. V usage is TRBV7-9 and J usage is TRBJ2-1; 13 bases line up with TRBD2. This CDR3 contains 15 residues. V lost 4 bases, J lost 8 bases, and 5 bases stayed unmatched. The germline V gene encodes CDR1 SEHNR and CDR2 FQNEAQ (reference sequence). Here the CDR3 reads CASSSGLAGADEQFF. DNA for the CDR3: TGTGCCAGCAGCTCCGGACTAGCGGGAGCCGATGAGCAGTTCTTC.

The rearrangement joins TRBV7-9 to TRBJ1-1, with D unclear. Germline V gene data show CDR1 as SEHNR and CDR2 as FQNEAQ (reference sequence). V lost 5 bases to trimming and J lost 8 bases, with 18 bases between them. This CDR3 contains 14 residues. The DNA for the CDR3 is TGTGCCAGCAGCCACAAGGGCTATACCAGGGAAGCTTTCTTT. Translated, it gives CASSHKGYTREAFF.

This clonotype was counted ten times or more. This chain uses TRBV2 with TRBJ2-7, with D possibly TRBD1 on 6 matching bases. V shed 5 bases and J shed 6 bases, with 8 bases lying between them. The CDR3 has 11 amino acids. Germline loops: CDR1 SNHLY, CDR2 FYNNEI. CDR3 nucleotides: TGTGCCAGCAGTTCGGACAGCGAGCAGTACTTC. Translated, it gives CASSSDSEQYF.

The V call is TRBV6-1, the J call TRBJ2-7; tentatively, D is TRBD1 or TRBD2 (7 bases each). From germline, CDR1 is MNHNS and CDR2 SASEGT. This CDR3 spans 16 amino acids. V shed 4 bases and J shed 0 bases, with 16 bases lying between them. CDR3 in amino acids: CASSANRGGGSYEQYF. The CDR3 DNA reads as TGTGCCAGCAGTGCGAACAGGGGAGGGGGCTCCTACGAGCAGTACTTC.

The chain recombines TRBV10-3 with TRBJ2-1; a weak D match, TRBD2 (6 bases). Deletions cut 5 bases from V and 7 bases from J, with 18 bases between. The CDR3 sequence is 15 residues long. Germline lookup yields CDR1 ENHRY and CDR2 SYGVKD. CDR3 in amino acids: CAISRGLPISNEQFF. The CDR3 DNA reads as TGTGCCATCAGTAGGGGACTCCCCATTTCTAATGAGCAGTTCTTC.

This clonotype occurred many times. The CDR3: CASSLNRNDAFF. CDR3 nucleotides: TGTGCCAGCAGTCTTAACAGGAACGACGCTTTCTTT. The chain joins TRBV28 to TRBJ1-1; D possibly corresponds to TRBD1 (5 bases). This CDR3 has 12 residues. Per germline, CDR1 MDHEN and CDR2 SYDVKM. The germline V and J ends were trimmed by 5 bases and 11 bases, with 15 bases remaining between them.

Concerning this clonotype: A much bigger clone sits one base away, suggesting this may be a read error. Here the CDR3 DNA reads TGCAGCGTTTTGACAGGGTGGTACACTGGAGCTTTCTTT. Protein sequence: CSVLTGWYTGAFF. The V gene is TRBV29-1, the J gene TRBJ1-1; TRBD1 matches 7 bases. The CDR3 runs 13 residues. Germline CDR1 SQVTM, CDR2 ANQGSEA.

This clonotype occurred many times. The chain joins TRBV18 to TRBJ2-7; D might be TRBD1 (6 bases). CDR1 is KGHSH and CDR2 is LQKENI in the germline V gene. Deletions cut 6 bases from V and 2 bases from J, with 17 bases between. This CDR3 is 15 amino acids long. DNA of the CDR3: TGTGCCAGCTCGAGCCCATTGAGGACAGCCTACGAGCAGTACTTC. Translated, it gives CASSSPLRTAYEQYF.

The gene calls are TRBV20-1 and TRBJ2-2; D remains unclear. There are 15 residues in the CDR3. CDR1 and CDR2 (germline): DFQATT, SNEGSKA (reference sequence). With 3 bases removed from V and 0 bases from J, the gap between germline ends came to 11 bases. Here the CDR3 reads CSASRSVPNTGELFF. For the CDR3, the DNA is TGCAGTGCTAGTCGCAGCGTCCCGAACACCGGGGAGCTGTTTTTT.

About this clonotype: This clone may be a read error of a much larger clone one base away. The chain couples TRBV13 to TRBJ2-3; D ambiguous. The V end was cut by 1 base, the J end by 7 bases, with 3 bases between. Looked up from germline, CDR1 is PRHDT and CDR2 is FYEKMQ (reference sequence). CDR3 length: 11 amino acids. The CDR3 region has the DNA TGTGCCAGCAGCTTAGAACATACGCAGTATTTT. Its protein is CASSLEHTQYF.

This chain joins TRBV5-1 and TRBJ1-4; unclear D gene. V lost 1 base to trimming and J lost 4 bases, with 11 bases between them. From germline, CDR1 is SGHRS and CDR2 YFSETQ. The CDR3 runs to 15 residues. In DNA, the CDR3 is TGCGCCAGCAGCTTGATCAACGGTCATAATGAAAAACTGTTTTTT. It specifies CASSLINGHNEKLFF.

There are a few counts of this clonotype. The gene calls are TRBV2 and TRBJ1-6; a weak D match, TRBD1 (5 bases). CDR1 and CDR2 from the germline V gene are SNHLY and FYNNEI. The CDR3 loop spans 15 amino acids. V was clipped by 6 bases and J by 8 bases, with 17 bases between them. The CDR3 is CASSPAGGRDSPLHF. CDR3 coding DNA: TGTGCCAGCAGCCCAGCTGGGGGTAGAGATTCACCCCTCCACTTT. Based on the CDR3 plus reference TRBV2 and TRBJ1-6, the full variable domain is EPEVTQTPSHQVTQMGQEVILRCVPISNHLYFYWYRQILGQKVEFLVSFYNNEISEKSEIFDDQFSVERPDGSNFTLKIRSTKLEDSAMYFCASSPAGGRDSPLHFGNGTRLTVT.

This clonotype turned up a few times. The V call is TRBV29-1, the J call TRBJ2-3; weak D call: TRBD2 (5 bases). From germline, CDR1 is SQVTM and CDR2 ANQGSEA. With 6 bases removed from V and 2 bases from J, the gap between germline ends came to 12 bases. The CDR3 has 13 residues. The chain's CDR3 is CSVSQGLTDTQYF. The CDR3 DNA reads TGCAGCGTCTCACAAGGACTCACAGATACGCAGTATTTT.

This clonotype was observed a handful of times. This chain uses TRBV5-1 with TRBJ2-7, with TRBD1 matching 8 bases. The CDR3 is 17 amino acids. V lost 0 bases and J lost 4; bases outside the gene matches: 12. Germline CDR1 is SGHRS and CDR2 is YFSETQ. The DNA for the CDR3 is TGCGCCAGCAGCTTGGATTACCCAGGGACAGGTTCTTACGAGCAGTACTTC. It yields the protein CASSLDYPGTGSYEQYF.

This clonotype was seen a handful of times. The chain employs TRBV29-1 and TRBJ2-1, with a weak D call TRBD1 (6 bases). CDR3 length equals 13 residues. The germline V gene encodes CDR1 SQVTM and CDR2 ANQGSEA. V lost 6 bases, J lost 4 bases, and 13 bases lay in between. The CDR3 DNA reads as TGCAGCGTCCCGGGACACCCTTACAATGAGCAGTTCTTC. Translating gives CSVPGHPYNEQFF.

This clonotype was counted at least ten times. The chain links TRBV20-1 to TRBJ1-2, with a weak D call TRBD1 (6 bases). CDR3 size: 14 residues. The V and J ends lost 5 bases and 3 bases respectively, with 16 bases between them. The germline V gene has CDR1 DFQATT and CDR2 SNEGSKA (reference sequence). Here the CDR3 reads CSAESRGVDYGYTF. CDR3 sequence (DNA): TGCAGTGCTGAGAGCAGGGGAGTTGACTATGGCTACACCTTC.

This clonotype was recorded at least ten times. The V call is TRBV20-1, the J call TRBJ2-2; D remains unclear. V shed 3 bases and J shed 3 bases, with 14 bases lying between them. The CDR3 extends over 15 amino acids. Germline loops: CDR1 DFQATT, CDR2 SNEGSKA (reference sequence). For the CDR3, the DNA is TGCAGTGCTAGGAGCCCTAGAGGCGACACCGGGGAGCTGTTTTTT. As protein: CSARSPRGDTGELFF.

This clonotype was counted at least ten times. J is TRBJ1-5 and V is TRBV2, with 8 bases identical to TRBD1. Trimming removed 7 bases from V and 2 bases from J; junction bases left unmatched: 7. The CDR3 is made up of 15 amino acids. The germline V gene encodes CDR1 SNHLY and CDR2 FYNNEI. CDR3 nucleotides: TGTGCCAGCATTATGGACAGGGTGGGCAATCAGCCCCAGCATTTT. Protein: CASIMDRVGNQPQHF.